This T cell receptor beta chain was sequenced during a study of beta chain features in type 1 diabetes. For the study at large: All samples together contributed about 100,000,000 sorted cells for examination.

Remarks on this clone: Its antigen remains unknown.

cDNA synthesis used the whole RNA isolate, giving expressed TCRB sequences. Repertoires were generated with immunoSEQ multiplex PCR, while TCRdb's copy carries only in-frame clones and drops some. Of 400,000 to 450,000 clones listed, about 15% are singletons. General observations from the study: Comparison showed that naive, central memory and Treg TCRB repertoires appeared more similar among patients than among healthy donors.

Sequences were obtained from naive CD4+ T cells from blood. The TCR sequence derives from a man aged 30 to 39 in good health.

The chain's CDR3 is CASSLAGGYSYNEQFF. The CDR3 nucleotides are TGTGCCAGCAGCTTAGCGGGAGGCTACTCCTACAATGAGCAGTTCTTC. This chain uses TRBV5-4 with TRBJ2-1; 9 positions match TRBD2. Germline V lookup: CDR1 SGHNT, CDR2 YYREEE (reference sequence). After removal of 2 bases from V and 0 bases from J, the junction contained 3 bases not matched to a gene. The CDR3 consists of 16 residues.